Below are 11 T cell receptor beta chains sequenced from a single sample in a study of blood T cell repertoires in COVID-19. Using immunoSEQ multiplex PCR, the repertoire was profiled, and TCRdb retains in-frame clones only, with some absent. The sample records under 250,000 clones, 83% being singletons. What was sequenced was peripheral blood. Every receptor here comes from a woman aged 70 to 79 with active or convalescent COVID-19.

CDR3 DNA sequence: TGTGCCAGCAGCTCACAGGTCTCTGGAAACACCATATATTTT. This sequence encodes CASSSQVSGNTIYF. The V gene is TRBV5-4, the J gene TRBJ1-3; tentatively, D is TRBD1 (5 bases). Between the trimmed V and J ends, which lost 3 bases and 0 bases, there was a span of 7 bases. The CDR3 is 14 residues long. Germline CDR1 SGHNT, CDR2 YYREEE (reference sequence).

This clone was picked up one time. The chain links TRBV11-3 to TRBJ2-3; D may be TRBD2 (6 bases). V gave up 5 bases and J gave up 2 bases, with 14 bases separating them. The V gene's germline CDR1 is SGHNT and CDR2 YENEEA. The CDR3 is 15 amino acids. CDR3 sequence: CASSPAAGHTDTQYF. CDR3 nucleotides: TGTGCCAGCAGCCCTGCTGCGGGGCACACAGATACGCAGTATTTT.

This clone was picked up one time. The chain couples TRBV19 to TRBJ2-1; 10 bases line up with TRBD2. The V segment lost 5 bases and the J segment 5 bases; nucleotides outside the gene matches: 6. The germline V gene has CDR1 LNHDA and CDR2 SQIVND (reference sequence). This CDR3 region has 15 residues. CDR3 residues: CASSPGLAVNNEQFF. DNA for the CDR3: TGTGCCAGTAGTCCCGGACTAGCGGTTAACAATGAGCAGTTCTTC.

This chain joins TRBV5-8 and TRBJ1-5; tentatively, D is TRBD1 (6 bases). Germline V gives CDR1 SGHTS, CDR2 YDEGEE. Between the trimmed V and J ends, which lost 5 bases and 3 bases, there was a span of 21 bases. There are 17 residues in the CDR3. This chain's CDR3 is CASSQILSGGINQPQHF. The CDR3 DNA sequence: TGTGCCAGCAGTCAAATACTATCGGGGGGCATCAATCAGCCCCAGCATTTT.

The CDR3 reads CASFRGQGRTGELFF. As DNA, the CDR3 is TGTGCCAGCTTCCGGGGACAGGGTCGTACCGGGGAGCTGTTTTTT. The chain joins TRBV11-1 to TRBJ2-2; 9 bases are a match to TRBD1. CDR1 and CDR2 (germline): SGHAT, FQDESV (reference sequence). The trim removed 8 bases at V and 5 bases at J, leaving 9 bases unmatched. This CDR3 contains 15 residues.

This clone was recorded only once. Written as DNA, the CDR3 is TGTGCCAGCAGCTTAGGTCCCGGGGGTTGGACTGAAGCTTTCTTT. Translating gives CASSLGPGGWTEAFF. This chain uses TRBV7-9 with TRBJ1-1; weak D call: TRBD1 (5 bases). V was clipped by 1 base and J by 5 bases, with 14 bases between them. The CDR3 totals 15 residues. Germline-derived CDR1 and CDR2 are SEHNR and FQNEAQ (reference sequence).

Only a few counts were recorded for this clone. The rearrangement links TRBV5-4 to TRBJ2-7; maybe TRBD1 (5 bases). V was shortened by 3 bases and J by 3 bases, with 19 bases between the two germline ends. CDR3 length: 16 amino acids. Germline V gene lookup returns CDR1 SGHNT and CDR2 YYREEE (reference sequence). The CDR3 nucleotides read TGTGCCAGCAGCTCCCCCCTGGGGCAGGGAAGCTACGAGCAGTACTTC. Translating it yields CASSSPLGQGSYEQYF.

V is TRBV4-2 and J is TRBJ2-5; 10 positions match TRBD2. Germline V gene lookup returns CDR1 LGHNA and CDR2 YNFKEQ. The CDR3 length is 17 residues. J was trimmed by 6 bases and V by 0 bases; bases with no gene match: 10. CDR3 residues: CASSQDQESGRAQTQYF. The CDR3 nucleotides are TGTGCCAGCAGCCAAGATCAGGAAAGCGGGAGGGCGCAGACCCAGTACTTC.

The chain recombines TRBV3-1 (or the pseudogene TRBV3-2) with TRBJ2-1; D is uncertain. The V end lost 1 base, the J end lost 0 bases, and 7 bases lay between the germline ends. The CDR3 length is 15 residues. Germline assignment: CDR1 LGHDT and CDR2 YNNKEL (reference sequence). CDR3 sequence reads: CASSQGASSYNEQFF. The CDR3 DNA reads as TGTGCCAGCAGCCAAGGGGCGAGCTCCTACAATGAGCAGTTCTTC.

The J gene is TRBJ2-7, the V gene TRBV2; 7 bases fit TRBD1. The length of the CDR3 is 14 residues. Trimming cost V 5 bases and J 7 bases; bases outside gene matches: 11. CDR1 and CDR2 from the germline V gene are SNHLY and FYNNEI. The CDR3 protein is CASSSQGVGREQYF. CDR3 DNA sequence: TGTGCCAGCAGTTCCCAGGGGGTCGGCCGGGAGCAGTACTTC.

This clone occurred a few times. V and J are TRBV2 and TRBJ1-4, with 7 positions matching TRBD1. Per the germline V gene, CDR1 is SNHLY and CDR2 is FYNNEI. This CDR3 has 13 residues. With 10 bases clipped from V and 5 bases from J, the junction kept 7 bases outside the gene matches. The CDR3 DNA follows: TGTGCCACCAAGAGGGGGCTGAATGAAAAACTGTTTTTT. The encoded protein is CATKRGLNEKLFF. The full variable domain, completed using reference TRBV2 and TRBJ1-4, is EPEVTQTPSHQVTQMGQEVILRCVPISNHLYFYWYRQILGQKVEFLVSFYNNEISEKSEIFDDQFSVERPDGSNFTLKIRSTKLEDSAMYFCATKRGLNEKLFFGSGTQLSVL.